The 28 T cell receptor beta chains below come from one sample, sequenced in a study of control samples from healthy donors and cancer patients. The data were produced by immunoSEQ multiplex PCR, yet TCRdb's version contains in-frame clones alone and is incomplete. This table has more than 20,000 clones, just over 90% appearing once. Sequenced: PBMCs. The receptors come from a man aged 45-65 years with lung cancer.

The V call is TRBV25-1, the J call TRBJ2-7; D is undetermined. Trimming shortened V by 1 base and J by 4 bases, and 11 bases separated the two germline ends. CDR1 MGHDK and CDR2 SYGVNS come from the germline V gene. The CDR3 contains 14 residues. The CDR3 region has the DNA TGTGCCAGCAGTGAATTGGGGAAAGTGTACGAGCAGTACTTC. Residues: CASSELGKVYEQYF.

The J gene is TRBJ1-6, the V gene TRBV6-7; no definite D call. TRBV6-7 is given ORF status, its function remaining uncertain. This CDR3 is 16 amino acids long. V dropped 0 bases and J dropped 5 bases, with 11 bases sitting between them. CDR3 protein: CASSYSTQDNNSPLHF. CDR3 bases: TGTGCCAGCAGTTACTCGACGCAAGACAATAATTCACCCCTCCACTTT.

This clone has more than one count but fewer than ten. The chain joins TRBV6-2 or TRBV6-3 to TRBJ2-7; D is perhaps TRBD2 (6 bases). The CDR3 has 14 amino acids. Trimming removed 3 bases from V and 5 bases from J, with 14 bases in between. The germline CDR1 and CDR2 sequences are MNHEY and SVGEGT. The CDR3 nucleotides read TGTGCCAGCAGTTATGGGCTAGCGATAGACGAGCAGTACTTC. As protein: CASSYGLAIDEQYF.

This chain links TRBV5-6 with TRBJ2-2; maybe TRBD1 (5 bases). The CDR3 extends over 16 amino acids. V gave up 4 bases and J gave up 4 bases, with 17 bases separating them. Germline-derived CDR1 and CDR2 are SGHDT and YYEEEE. CDR3 sequence: CASSAFRGASTGELFF. The CDR3 DNA is TGTGCCAGCAGCGCGTTTAGGGGCGCGAGCACCGGGGAGCTGTTTTTT.

This clone was counted once. The chain employs TRBV14 and TRBJ1-1; D is ambiguous. V lost 1 base and J 5 bases, leaving 11 bases between the germline ends. Germline V gene lookup returns CDR1 SGHDN and CDR2 FVKESK. This CDR3 region has 14 residues. The DNA for the CDR3 is TGTGCCAGCAGCCAAGCTCGGGCTTGGACTGAAGCTTTCTTT. This sequence encodes CASSQARAWTEAFF.

The V call is TRBV9, the J call TRBJ2-7; TRBD1 agrees at 7 bases. The CDR3 contains 15 residues. Germline V lookup: CDR1 SGDLS, CDR2 YYNGEE. V lost 3 bases to trimming and J lost 2 bases; unmatched junction nucleotides: 8. In DNA form, the CDR3 reads TGTGCCAGCAGCGGCCTCCGGGACAGAGCCTACGAGCAGTACTTC. Its translation: CASSGLRDRAYEQYF.

J is TRBJ2-3 and V is TRBV7-2, with D uncertain. Germline loops: CDR1 SGHTA, CDR2 FQGNSA. The CDR3 runs 14 residues. The germline V and J ends were trimmed by 2 bases and 4 bases, with 10 bases remaining between them. The CDR3 coding sequence is TGTGCCAGCAGCTTACAAATACCCCCAGATACGCAGTATTTT. Its translation is CASSLQIPPDTQYF.

This clone was recorded once. The CDR3 sequence is CASSPTWTENEQFF. For the CDR3, the DNA is TGTGCCAGCAGCCCAACTTGGACCGAAAATGAGCAGTTCTTC. This rearrangement joins TRBV3-1 (or the pseudogene TRBV3-2) to TRBJ2-1; D is undetermined. CDR1 and CDR2 (germline): LGHDT, YNNKEL (reference sequence). The V end lost 4 bases, the J end lost 7 bases, and 14 bases lay between the germline ends. The CDR3 spans 14 residues.

This CDR3 is CASSLLAGDTGELFF. The CDR3, as DNA: TGTGCCAGCAGTCTTCTAGCGGGGGACACCGGGGAGCTGTTTTTT. The chain recombines TRBV6-6 with TRBJ2-2; 10 bases are shared with TRBD2. CDR3 length: 15 amino acids. Germline V gene lookup returns CDR1 MNHNY and CDR2 SVGAGI (reference sequence). V dropped 5 bases and J dropped 3; count of bases not matched to a gene: 3.

The gene calls are TRBV9 and TRBJ2-1; no clear D gene. Germline V gene sequence: CDR1 SGDLS, CDR2 YYNGEE. V was trimmed by 1 base and J by 2 bases, leaving 7 bases between them. This CDR3 has 14 amino acids. CDR3: CASSVYHTYNEQFF. As DNA, the CDR3 is TGTGCCAGCAGCGTATATCACACCTACAATGAGCAGTTCTTC.

This clone was seen once. The chain has TRBV29-1 and TRBJ1-5; possibly TRBD1 for D (5 bases). The germline V gene encodes CDR1 SQVTM and CDR2 ANQGSEA. The CDR3 spans 13 residues. The V end was cut by 8 bases, the J end by 4 bases, with 15 bases between. The CDR3 sequence is CSMRQSLNQPQHF. The CDR3, as DNA: TGCAGCATGCGACAGTCACTTAATCAGCCCCAGCATTTT. Full variable domain (outside the CDR3, taken from reference TRBV29-1 and TRBJ1-5): SAVISQKPSRDICQRGTSLTIQCQVDSQVTMMFWYRQQPGQSLTLIATANQGSEATYESGFVIDKFPISRPNLTFSTLTVSNMSPEDSSIYLCSMRQSLNQPQHFGDGTRLSIL.

The V call is TRBV7-8, the J call TRBJ2-2; TRBD1 agrees at 11 bases. The length of the CDR3 is 14 residues. Germline values: CDR1 SGHVS, CDR2 FQNEAQ. V shed 5 bases and J 6 bases; nucleotides not matched to a gene: 2. CDR3 DNA sequence: TGTGCCAGCAGCGCGGGACAGGGGGCCGGGGAGCTGTTTTTT. This sequence encodes CASSAGQGAGELFF.

The V and J genes are TRBV10-1 and TRBJ1-2, with D uncertain. CDR3 size: 15 residues. Germline assignment: CDR1 WNHNN and CDR2 SYGVQD (reference sequence). V dropped 6 bases and J dropped 6 bases, with 20 bases sitting between them. The CDR3 coding sequence is TGCGCCAGCAGCCATATGAACGCCCCCCCAGATGGCTACACCTTC. Translation gives CASSHMNAPPDGYTF.

This clone was found a few times. The V gene is TRBV10-3, the J gene TRBJ1-3; no clear D gene. Germline lookup yields CDR1 ENHRY and CDR2 SYGVKD. The V and J ends lost 4 bases and 1 base respectively, with 5 bases between them. This CDR3 contains 13 residues. The CDR3 DNA reads as TGTGCCATCAGTGGGACGTCTGGAAACACCATATATTTT. It yields the protein CAISGTSGNTIYF.

This sequence joins TRBV7-6 and TRBJ2-1; 7 nucleotides align to TRBD1. From germline, CDR1 is SGHVS and CDR2 FNYEAQ. V lost 2 bases to trimming and J lost 6 bases; unmatched junction nucleotides: 7. This CDR3 is 15 amino acids long. As DNA, the CDR3 is TGTGCCAGCAGCTTAACGGCAGGGGGTATCAATGAGCAGTTCTTC. Translating it yields CASSLTAGGINEQFF.

The CDR3 loop is CASSLAGDNDRDTF. For the CDR3, the DNA is TGCGCCAGCAGCTTGGCAGGGGACAACGATCGGGACACCTTC. V is TRBV5-1 and J is TRBJ1-2; possibly TRBD1 for D (6 bases). Trimming cost V 0 bases and J 12 bases, with 18 bases left between them. Germline CDR1 SGHRS, CDR2 YFSETQ. The CDR3 consists of 14 residues.

The rearrangement uses TRBV7-2 and TRBJ2-7, with D maybe TRBD2 (5 bases). CDR3 length: 13 amino acids. V shed 0 bases and J shed 7 bases, with 10 bases lying between them. Germline-derived CDR1 and CDR2 are SGHTA and FQGNSA. The CDR3 DNA reads as TGTGCCAGCAGCTTAGCGGAGGCCAATGAGCAGTACTTC. Translating gives CASSLAEANEQYF.

The chain combines TRBV5-1 with TRBJ1-2; TRBD1 matches 12 bases. CDR1 SGHRS and CDR2 YFSETQ come from the germline V gene. The CDR3 length is 14 residues. The J segment lost 7 bases and the V segment lost 4 bases, leaving 5 bases of the junction unmatched. The CDR3: CASSAGTGGLGYTF. The DNA of the CDR3 is TGCGCCAGCAGCGCCGGGACAGGGGGCCTTGGCTACACCTTC.

This clone was detected only once. This chain uses TRBV2 with TRBJ1-4; possibly TRBD1 for D (5 bases). The CDR3 has 17 residues. Per germline, CDR1 SNHLY and CDR2 FYNNEI. V was trimmed by 6 bases and J by 8 bases, leaving 25 bases between them. This chain's CDR3 is CASSETTGGMGTEKLFF. The CDR3 coding sequence is TGTGCCAGCAGCGAAACAACTGGGGGGATGGGGACCGAAAAACTGTTTTTT.

The genes are TRBV30 and TRBJ1-5; D is possibly TRBD1 (6 bases). The CDR3 has 16 residues. In germline, CDR1 is GTSNPN, CDR2 SVGIG (reference sequence). The V gene lost 2 bases and the J gene lost 4 bases, with 18 bases spanning the gap. The CDR3, as DNA: TGTGCCTGGAGTCCCCCCTTGGCAGGGGAGAATCAGCCCCAGCATTTT. Protein product: CAWSPPLAGENQPQHF.

This clone was picked up one time. The chain joins TRBV6-6 to TRBJ1-2; unclear D gene. The CDR3 runs 14 residues. With 2 bases removed from V and 0 bases from J, the gap between germline ends came to 7 bases. From germline, CDR1 is MNHNY and CDR2 SVGAGI (reference sequence). This CDR3 reads CASSYRQSNYGYTF. The CDR3 nucleotides are TGTGCCAGCAGTTACCGGCAATCTAACTATGGCTACACCTTC.

The V and J genes are TRBV4-1 and TRBJ1-6, with D possibly matching TRBD1 (6 bases). The CDR3 has 15 residues. Per the germline V gene, CDR1 is MGHRA and CDR2 is YSYEKL. V gave up 9 bases and J gave up 6 bases, with 18 bases separating them. CDR3: CASRGGTPFNSPLHF. CDR3 coding DNA: TGCGCCAGTAGAGGCGGGACACCGTTTAATTCACCCCTCCACTTT.

This clone has a single count. The J gene is TRBJ2-7, the V gene TRBV5-4; TRBD1 aligns across 7 bases. Per germline, CDR1 SGHNT and CDR2 YYREEE (reference sequence). The V segment lost 5 bases and the J segment 2 bases; nucleotides outside the gene matches: 7. The CDR3 contains 14 residues. This CDR3 is CASRVQGIPYEQYF. CDR3 nucleotides: TGTGCCAGCAGGGTACAGGGGATACCCTACGAGCAGTACTTC.

This chain joins TRBV6-4 and TRBJ1-6; 7 nucleotides align to TRBD1. Germline CDR1 and CDR2: MRHNA and SNTAGT. The J segment lost 6 bases and the V segment lost 2 bases, leaving 4 bases of the junction unmatched. The CDR3 totals 15 residues. The CDR3 coding sequence is TGTGCCAGCAGTGACGCCGGGACAGCTAATTCACCCCTCCACTTT. Protein: CASSDAGTANSPLHF.

The rearrangement uses TRBV19 and TRBJ1-5; the match to TRBD1 covers 8 bases. Trimming removed 5 bases from V and 4 bases from J; junction bases left unmatched: 7. There are 15 residues in the CDR3. Germline lookup yields CDR1 LNHDA and CDR2 SQIVND (reference sequence). The CDR3 nucleotides are TGTGCCAGTAGTTTGTGGACAGGGATTAATCAGCCCCAGCATTTT. Its protein is CASSLWTGINQPQHF. Full variable domain (rest looked up from reference TRBV19 and TRBJ1-5): DGGITQSPKYLFRKEGQNVTLSCEQNLNHDAMYWYRQDPGQGLRLIYYSQIVNDFQKGDIAEGYSVSREKKESFPLTVTSAQKNPTAFYLCASSLWTGINQPQHFGDGTRLSIL.

The chain uses TRBV28 and TRBJ1-4; D may be TRBD1 (5 bases). Trimming pared 6 bases from V and 2 bases from J, leaving 10 bases between. Germline lookup yields CDR1 MDHEN and CDR2 SYDVKM. The CDR3 spans 14 residues. CDR3 residues: CASSGGWTNEKLFF. As DNA, the CDR3 is TGTGCCAGCAGCGGGGGGTGGACTAATGAAAAACTGTTTTTT.

The chain uses TRBV5-1 and TRBJ1-1; D not certain. Trimming removed 7 bases at V and 2 bases at J, with 9 bases between. The CDR3 spans 12 residues. The germline CDR1 and CDR2 sequences are SGHRS and YFSETQ. CDR3 residues: CASAADNTEAFF. The CDR3 nucleotides are TGCGCCAGCGCGGCGGATAACACTGAAGCTTTCTTT.

The chain has TRBV7-2 and TRBJ2-3; D unclear. V was clipped by 1 base and J by 9 bases, with 17 bases between them. CDR3 size: 15 residues. The germline V gene has CDR1 SGHTA and CDR2 FQGNSA. The CDR3: CASSLGGPRRDTQYF. CDR3 DNA: TGTGCCAGCAGCTTAGGAGGCCCCCGAAGAGACACGCAGTATTTT. The whole variable domain, remainder taken from reference TRBV7-2 and TRBJ2-3, is GAGVSQSPSNKVTEKGKDVELRCDPISGHTALYWYRQSLGQGLEFLIYFQGNSAPDKSGLPSDRFSAERTGGSVSTLTIQRTQQEDSAVYLCASSLGGPRRDTQYFGPGTRLTVL.